The next 28 T cell receptor beta chains were all read from a single sample in a study of T cells in Graves' hyperthyroidism and ophthalmopathy. The TCR beta CDR3 regions underwent amplification using RNA transcripts as the source. A set of HTBI primers served as the primers for a first-round RT-PCR of the TCR CDR3. TCRdb analysed the multiplex PCR reads with MiXCR anew, one entry per CDR3 protein. The sample carries almost 600,000 distinct CDR3 sequences, 46% recorded once. Sequences were obtained from peripheral blood or thyroid tissue (not recorded which). All receptors come from a woman under 30 with Graves' hyperthyroidism.

This clonotype has at least ten counts. The genes are TRBV20-1 and TRBJ1-4, with 12 bases lining up with TRBD1. Germline assignment: CDR1 DFQATT and CDR2 SNEGSKA (reference sequence). The CDR3 has 18 amino acids. The trim removed 6 bases at V and 6 bases at J, leaving 17 bases unmatched. In DNA form, the CDR3 reads TGCAGTGCGTCCCACCCGGGACAGGGGGCGGGAGGGTATGAAAAACTGTTTTTT. Amino acid sequence: CSASHPGQGAGGYEKLFF.

About this clonotype itself: One junction end disagrees with the germline gene, perhaps due to a read error. The chain combines TRBV10-3 with TRBJ2-6, with a weak D call TRBD1 (5 bases). The CDR3 is 13 residues long. Germline loops: CDR1 ENHRY, CDR2 SYGVKD. The CDR3, as DNA: TGCGCCATCAGAATGGCTCAGGGCAACGTCCTGGCTTTC. The encoded protein is CAIRMAQGNVLAF.

The gene calls are TRBV7-6 and TRBJ2-7; 7 nucleotides match TRBD2. Germline V gives CDR1 SGHVS, CDR2 FNYEAQ. Trimming removed 4 bases from V and 4 bases from J; junction bases left unmatched: 13. There are 16 residues in the CDR3. In DNA form, the CDR3 reads TGTGCCAGCAGCTCGCGCTGGGACGGGGGGAGGTACGAGCAGTACTTC. Its protein product is CASSSRWDGGRYEQYF.

Points on this clonotype: Since a much larger clone is just one base distant, this may be a read error. The V and J genes are TRBV7-2 and TRBJ2-2, with 7 bases fitting TRBD2. The CDR3 covers 20 residues. CDR1 is SGHTA, CDR2 FQGNSA, per germline. V trimming: 3 bases; J trimming: 5 bases; junction bases outside the gene matches: 21. CDR3 DNA sequence: TGTGCCAGCAGCTTTCGGTGGGCTAGCGGAACTAACCCGTCGACCGGGGAGCTGTTTTTT. Translated: CASSFRWASGTNPSTGELFF.

This clonotype was detected many times. The chain employs TRBV7-2 and TRBJ1-5, with 7 positions matching TRBD1. This CDR3 is 17 amino acids long. With V trimmed by 0 bases and J by 2 bases, 7 bases remained unmatched. The germline V gene has CDR1 SGHTA and CDR2 FQGNSA. The CDR3 nucleotides are TGTGCCAGCAGCTTAGCTGGACAGGTGGTTGGCAATCAGCCCCAGCATTTT. This translates into CASSLAGQVVGNQPQHF.

The sample holds many counts of this clonotype. DNA for the CDR3: TGCAGCGTCTCCGGGACAGCCGCACTTCCCGCCAACTATGGCTACACCTTC. Residues: CSVSGTAALPANYGYTF. The chain carries TRBV29-1 and TRBJ1-2; TRBD1 matches at 7 bases. V was clipped by 6 bases and J by 2 bases; unmatched bases: 18. The CDR3 has 17 residues. Germline loops: CDR1 SQVTM, CDR2 ANQGSEA.

As to this clonotype: One junction end does not reproduce the germline sequence, and a read error may be involved. This sequence joins TRBV13 and TRBJ2-7; D remains ambiguous. Germline V gene lookup returns CDR1 PRHDT and CDR2 FYEKMQ (reference sequence). The CDR3 has 14 amino acids. The CDR3 loop is CASSQLSSKNEQYF. CDR3 sequence (DNA): TGCGCCAGCAGTCAACTATCATCGAAGAATGAGCAGTACTTC.

The rearrangement uses TRBV10-3 and TRBJ2-5, with D possibly being TRBD2 (6 bases). Per the germline V gene, CDR1 is ENHRY and CDR2 is SYGVKD. There are 12 residues in the CDR3. Trimming took 11 bases from V and 1 from J, leaving 11 bases between them. The CDR3 sequence: CASGGIQETQYF. The CDR3 region has the DNA TGTGCCTCAGGCGGGATCCAAGAGACCCAGTACTTC.

J is TRBJ2-7 and V is TRBV11-3; 11 bases align to TRBD2. The assigned J gene may be wrong: the sequence end matches TRBJ2-1 better. CDR1 and CDR2 from the germline V gene are SGHNT and YENEEA. CDR3 size: 16 residues. CDR3 nucleotide sequence: TGTGCCAGCAGCTTAGTAGCGGGAGGGCCTGGTGATGAGCAGTTCTTC. It encodes CASSLVAGGPGDEQFF.

The rearrangement links TRBV9 to TRBJ2-2; 7 nucleotides match TRBD2. The CDR3 runs to 12 residues. The germline gives CDR1 SGDLS, CDR2 YYNGEE. V shed 2 bases, J shed 10 bases, and the junction held 2 bases outside the gene matches. The CDR3 reads CASSVRLAELFF. The CDR3, as DNA: TGTGCCAGCAGCGTCCGACTAGCGGAGCTGTTTTTT.

V usage is TRBV7-2 and J usage is TRBJ1-2, with 8 bases identical to TRBD1. With 4 bases clipped from V and 2 bases from J, the junction kept 6 bases outside the gene matches. Germline V gene sequence: CDR1 SGHTA, CDR2 FQGNSA. The CDR3 is 15 residues long. The CDR3 nucleotides are TGTGCCAGCAGCTCCGGGACAGGACGGAACTATGGCTACACCTTC. Translated, it gives CASSSGTGRNYGYTF.

On this clonotype itself: This may be a read error: a much more frequent sequence differs by one nucleotide. DNA for the CDR3: TGTGCCAGCAGCTTGACAGGGAACTCTGGAAGCACCGTATATTTT. This translates into CASSLTGNSGSTVYF. The rearrangement links TRBV7-8 to TRBJ1-3; 7 nucleotides match TRBD1. The CDR3 consists of 15 residues. Germline V gene data show CDR1 as SGHVS and CDR2 as FQNEAQ.

The CDR3 DNA sequence: TGTGCCACCAGCAGAGTACCGGGACCCCAGCATTTT. Amino acid sequence: CATSRVPGPQHF. V gene TRBV15 combines with J gene TRBJ1-5, with D uncertain. The CDR3 contains 12 residues. V lost 1 base and J lost 10, with 8 bases in between. Germline CDR1 is LNHNV and CDR2 is YYDKDF (reference sequence).

This clonotype was seen ten or more times. The chain carries TRBV5-6 and TRBJ1-3; D might be TRBD1 (5 bases). This CDR3 contains 14 residues. Trimming took off 4 bases at V and 0 bases at J, with 8 bases between the two ends. Looked up from germline, CDR1 is SGHDT and CDR2 is YYEEEE. The CDR3 reads CASSRDGSGNTIYF. The CDR3 DNA reads as TGTGCCAGCAGCCGGGACGGCTCTGGAAACACCATATATTTT.

The CDR3 protein is CASSLLSGGDNEQFF. CDR3 in DNA: TGTGCCAGCAGTTTACTTAGCGGAGGGGACAATGAGCAGTTCTTC. J is TRBJ2-1 and V is TRBV7-4; possibly TRBD2 for D (6 bases). The V end lost 6 bases, the J end lost 5 bases, and 17 bases lay between the germline ends. The CDR3 runs to 15 residues. From germline, CDR1 is SGHVT and CDR2 SQSDAQ.

The table lists this clonotype with many counts. J is TRBJ1-1 and V is TRBV5-1; D not resolved. The CDR3 has 12 amino acids. Per germline, CDR1 SGHRS and CDR2 YFSETQ. Trimming pared 0 bases from V and 7 bases from J, leaving 7 bases between. CDR3 nucleotides: TGCGCCAGCAGCTTGGAAGGCAGTGAAGCTTTCTTT. It encodes CASSLEGSEAFF.

This clonotype has ten or more counts. The V call is TRBV5-1, the J call TRBJ1-4; D not certain. V lost 2 bases and J 0 bases, leaving 11 bases between the germline ends. The CDR3 is 16 amino acids. The germline CDR1 and CDR2 sequences are SGHRS and YFSETQ. For the CDR3, the DNA is TGCGCCAGCAGCTTCAATCCCGGGACAACTAATGAAAAACTGTTTTTT. This gives the protein CASSFNPGTTNEKLFF.

The V gene is TRBV20-1, the J gene TRBJ2-7, with D tentatively TRBD1 (5 bases). Trimming pared 3 bases from V and 0 bases from J, leaving 9 bases between. Germline V CDR1 and CDR2: DFQATT, SNEGSKA (reference sequence). The CDR3 extends over 13 amino acids. CDR3 nucleotide sequence: TGCAGTGCTAGCGCAGGGTACTCCTACGAGCAGTACTTC. Its protein product is CSASAGYSYEQYF.

The chain employs TRBV20-1 and TRBJ2-2, with D perhaps TRBD2 (5 bases). With 2 bases removed from V and 7 bases from J, the gap between germline ends came to 14 bases. This CDR3 is 14 amino acids long. Germline V gene sequence: CDR1 DFQATT, CDR2 SNEGSKA (reference sequence). CDR3 loop: CSARKRGGRGELFF. CDR3 bases: TGCAGTGCTAGAAAACGGGGTGGGCGCGGGGAGCTGTTTTTT.

The J gene is TRBJ2-5, the V gene TRBV27; D is possibly TRBD1 (6 bases). Germline lookup yields CDR1 MNHEY and CDR2 SMNVEV (reference sequence). The CDR3 runs to 13 residues. Trimming stripped 2 bases from V and 3 bases from J, with 7 bases between. The DNA for the CDR3 is TGTGCCAGCAGTTTACGGACAGAAGAGACCCAGTACTTC. Translated, it gives CASSLRTEETQYF.

In this sample, this clonotype turned up many times. The chain has TRBV13 and TRBJ1-6, with D possibly TRBD1 on 6 matching bases. Germline-derived CDR1 and CDR2 are PRHDT and FYEKMQ (reference sequence). Trimming removed 4 bases at V and 7 bases at J, with 14 bases between. The length of the CDR3 is 15 residues. The CDR3: CASSSRTVPNSPLHF. The CDR3 nucleotides are TGTGCCAGCAGCTCACGGACAGTCCCAAATTCACCCCTCCACTTT. Drawing the rest from reference TRBV13 and TRBJ1-6, the complete variable domain is AAGVIQSPRHLIKEKRETATLKCYPIPRHDTVYWYQQGPGQDPQFLISFYEKMQSDKGSIPDRFSAQQFSDYHSELNMSSLELGDSALYFCASSSRTVPNSPLHFGNGTRLTVT.

This clonotype is a singleton in its sample. The gene calls are TRBV20-1 and TRBJ1-6; D not certain. The germline CDR1 and CDR2 sequences are DFQATT and SNEGSKA (reference sequence). The CDR3 covers 13 residues. The V end lost 0 bases, the J end lost 8 bases, and 8 bases lay between the germline ends. The CDR3 bases are TGCAGTGCTAGAGAGGAGAGCGATTCACCCCTCCACTTT. Translated, it gives CSAREESDSPLHF.

This clonotype was seen at least ten times. This chain uses TRBV6-5 with TRBJ2-7; a possible D gene is TRBD2 (5 bases). Germline loops: CDR1 MNHEY, CDR2 SVGAGI. V lost 2 bases to trimming and J lost 3 bases, with 8 bases between them. This CDR3 has 13 residues. CDR3 region: CASSYTSGYEQYF. The DNA of the CDR3 is TGTGCCAGCAGTTACACAAGCGGCTACGAGCAGTACTTC.

This clonotype has ten or more counts. The rearrangement uses TRBV5-8 and TRBJ2-7; maybe TRBD1 (6 bases). The germline gives CDR1 SGHTS, CDR2 YDEGEE. The CDR3 loop spans 15 amino acids. Between the trimmed V and J ends, which lost 4 bases and 3 bases, there was a span of 17 bases. The DNA of the CDR3 is TGTGCCAGCAGCCTGGACAGTTGGAGCCGCTACGAGCAGTACTTC. This sequence encodes CASSLDSWSRYEQYF.

On this clonotype itself: The junction differs from germline at one of its ends, possibly a read error. The rearrangement uses TRBV2 and TRBJ2-7; D possibly corresponds to TRBD1 (6 bases). Looked up from germline, CDR1 is SNHLY and CDR2 is FYNNEI. This CDR3 has 14 amino acids. For the CDR3, the DNA is TGTGCCGGCAGTTACAGGGTGGGTCATCACGAGCAGTACTTC. It yields the protein CAGSYRVGHHEQYF.

This clonotype was detected only a few times. The V gene is TRBV5-4, the J gene TRBJ2-2; 10 bases match TRBD2. Germline trimming cut 3 bases from V and 4 bases from J; bases unmatched to any gene: 6. Germline values: CDR1 SGHNT, CDR2 YYREEE (reference sequence). CDR3 length: 16 amino acids. The CDR3 is CASSSPSGRVTGELFF. CDR3 bases: TGTGCCAGCAGCTCACCCAGCGGGAGGGTCACCGGGGAGCTGTTTTTT.

This clonotype was seen more than once but under ten times. The chain links TRBV20-1 to TRBJ2-7, with a weak D call TRBD2 (5 bases). The germline gives CDR1 DFQATT, CDR2 SNEGSKA (reference sequence). The CDR3 runs 17 residues. The germline V and J ends were trimmed by 1 base and 6 bases, with 25 bases remaining between them. The CDR3 region has the DNA TGCAGTGCTAGAGGGCCATTAAATCTAGCTGGGGTGGGCGAGCAGTACTTC. Its translation is CSARGPLNLAGVGEQYF.

This clonotype has at least ten counts. The chain is built from TRBV13 and TRBJ2-7; TRBD1 aligns across 8 bases. J lost 3 bases, V lost 4 bases, and 5 bases had no gene match. The CDR3 is 14 amino acids. Germline assignment: CDR1 PRHDT and CDR2 FYEKMQ (reference sequence). The CDR3 loop reads CASSSDRVRYEQYF. CDR3 nucleotide sequence: TGTGCCAGCAGCTCGGACAGGGTTCGCTACGAGCAGTACTTC.